This paragraph covers one T cell receptor (beta chain) sequence. This clonotype was counted at least ten times. Its antigen target is currently unknown. Base qualities were left out, and no much larger clone turns up one base away. TCR beta CDR3 regions were amplified from RNA transcripts. The TCR CDR3 was subjected to a first round of RT-PCR using the HTBI primer set and the Qiagen OneStep RT-PCR kit. Libraries were constructed in a second round of multiplex PCR, after which size selection and purification were carried out. Libraries were sequenced paired-end with 100 bp reads on an Illumina HiSeq2000. The source study handled its data this way. SOAPnuke was used to process the raw data, with reads discarded if the reads contained adapters or uncalled bases, had a mean Phred below 15, or lacked an exact constant-primer or identifier match. High-quality paired reads were merged with COPE v1.2.5, and unique nucleotide sequences were defined as clonotypes. MiTCR v1.1 was used to align clonotypes to the IMGT TRBV, TRBD and TRBJ reference segments. The analysis included only V-J combinations with a frequency above 0.0001, which together covered around 99% of the repertoires. A TCS score was defined as the ratio of F50 (clonal expansion) to E x V (chaos), with BLOSUM62-based TCRdist applied between CDR3 peptides within each V-J. Welch's t-statistics and random forest reduced 514 V-J features to 10 to 15, which were used in a naive Bayes classifier (R e1071). The similarity between thyroid and blood repertoires was quantified using the Morisita-Horn index. TCRdb ran its own pipeline on the public reads, namely fastp trimming at Q25 and MiXCR clone calling, and kept in-frame beta chains. Identical CDR3 protein sequences are pooled into one entry, listed with their most common genes and DNA. TCRdb assigned the V and J calls; the authors' analysis was not used. This sample lists hundreds of thousands of distinct CDR3 sequences; about 38% were detected once. 7.5% to 9.5% of the sample rests with the top ten.

The entry originates in a study of T cells in Graves' hyperthyroidism and ophthalmopathy (dated by TCRdb to between 2018 and 2021). Background on the whole study: Peripheral blood samples were taken at the time of initial diagnosis, prior to any treatment. To identify distinguishing TCR V-J signatures, a discovery cohort of 100 or so patients was used, comprising roughly 45 with Graves' ophthalmopathy and some 60 with stable Graves' hyperthyroidism. Whether ophthalmopathy could be predicted prospectively was tested in an independent validation cohort made up of roughly 19 hyperthyroidism patients plus 17 patients who later progressed to ophthalmopathy. The roughly 91 discovery patients were randomly split 7:3 into training and test sets. Thyroid tissue and blood T-cell repertoires from six Graves' hyperthyroidism patients were also compared in the study. Once sampling was done, hyperthyroidism patients were given methimazole at a starting dose of 30 mg daily, whereas ophthalmopathy patients were given high-dose intravenous methylprednisolone. The paper reports TCR Vbeta CDR3 sequencing of 135 peripheral blood samples: 40 or so ophthalmopathy, around 80 hyperthyroidism and approximately 17 progressor patients.

Stable Graves' hyperthyroidism was defined as no progression to ophthalmopathy during 18 months of follow-up. Hyperthyroidism patients were newly diagnosed, had a disease duration of under 2 months, and were aged 18 to 65 years. The study excluded patients with uncontrolled infections, other autoimmune diseases, pregnancy or lactation. Clinical symptoms, serum thyroxine and TRAb, thyroid ultrasound, and orbital computed tomography formed the basis for the diagnoses. PBMCs were separated from roughly 9.3 ml of fresh peripheral blood using Ficoll-Paque density gradient centrifugation. Total RNA was extracted with Trizol reagent, and quality was checked on an Agilent 2100 Bioanalyzer. The germline V gene supplies CDR1 SGHVS and CDR2 FQNEAQ. V loses 3 bases, J loses 3 bases, and the germline ends lie 12 bases apart. The CDR3 contains 14 residues, cysteine and phenylalanine counted. Only the CDR3 portion is preserved as DNA: 42 bases, with reading frame beginning at the first base.

Results the study describes overall, beyond this receptor: Most expanded thyroid clonotypes (frequency above 0.001) were also detected in blood, suggesting blood repertoires may reflect thyroid immune responses. During validation, the model predicted progression to ophthalmopathy a median of about 6.5 months ahead of onset, with around 71% sensitivity and around 72% specificity. In cross-validation, a model built on a 13 V-J signature told ophthalmopathy apart from stable hyperthyroidism with 85% to 90% sensitivity and about 81% specificity, and in testing the same model reached 80%/75%. No statistical method was used to fix the sample size in advance, and group allocation was not hidden from the investigators.

The sample consisted of blood. The chain is assembled from TRBV7-8 and TRBJ2-7; the D gene remains uncertain. The clonotype comes from a man aged 18 to 29 with Graves' hyperthyroidism. The sequenced DNA is TGTGCCAGCAGCTTGGCTGTGAGAGGCTACGAGCAGTACTTC. Its protein is CASSLAVRGYEQYF.